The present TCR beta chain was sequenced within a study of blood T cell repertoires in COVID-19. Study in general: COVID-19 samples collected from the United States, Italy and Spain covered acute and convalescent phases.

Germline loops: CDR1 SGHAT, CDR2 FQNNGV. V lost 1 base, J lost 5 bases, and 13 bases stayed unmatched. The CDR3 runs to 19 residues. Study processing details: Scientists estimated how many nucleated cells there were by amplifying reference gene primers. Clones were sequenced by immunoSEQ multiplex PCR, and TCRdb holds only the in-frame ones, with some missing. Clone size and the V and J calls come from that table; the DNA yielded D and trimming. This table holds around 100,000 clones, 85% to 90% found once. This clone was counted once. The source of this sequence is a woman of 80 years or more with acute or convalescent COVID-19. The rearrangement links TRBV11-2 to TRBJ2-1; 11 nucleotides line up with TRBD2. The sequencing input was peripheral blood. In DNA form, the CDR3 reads TGTGCCAGCAGCTTAGTGGTAGCGGGGGGGTTGCCGTGGAACAATGAGCAGTTCTTC. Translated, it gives CASSLVVAGGLPWNNEQFF.